The sample holds a few counts of the clone carrying this T cell receptor beta chain. The antigen remains unidentified. This entry is derived from a study of T-cell reconstitution after alpha-beta-depleted transplantation in children. Findings and limits, study-wide: The main origin of T-cell counts and diversity one year after transplant was newly produced T cells. In some patients, recipient T cells and intrathymic progenitors surviving conditioning explained high day-60 diversity. The study reportedly traced alpha-beta T cells about two months after transplant to several hundred expanded graft clones.

V gave up 4 bases and J gave up 0 bases, with 10 bases separating them. From germline, CDR1 is SGHRS and CDR2 YFSETQ. The CDR3 contains 15 residues. Unique molecular identifiers were incorporated into the prepared TCRbeta library. TCRdb analysed the PCR reads with MiXCR anew, one entry per CDR3 protein. The top ten clones hold 27% of a sample with about 78,000 distinct CDR3 sequences, roughly 15% of them seen once. This chain links TRBV5-1 with TRBJ2-2; D is uncertain. The sequence derives from a male patient under 10 years old who had a stem cell transplant for acute lymphoblastic leukemia, so the T cells may come from the graft donor. The sample in question was PBMCs, mostly from graft donor cells, obtained 180 days after TCRalphabeta/CD19-depleted stem cell transplant. The CDR3 DNA is TGCGCCAGCAGCACCGAGCCATCGAACACCGGGGAGCTGTTTTTT. The encoded protein is CASSTEPSNTGELFF.